The rows below give T cell receptor beta chains drawn from one sample of a study of early T cells in non-severe SARS-CoV-2 infection. One entry per CDR3 protein, called by TCRdb with MiXCR from the 5' RACE reads. The sample holds approximately 74,000 distinct CDR3 sequences, 14% to 15% seen once. The specimen sequenced was whole blood. These TCRs come from an adult who was a healthcare worker with PCR-confirmed SARS-CoV-2 infection or an uninfected control (not recorded which). The CDR3 runs from the conserved cysteine through the conserved F or W. A D gene is named only where the DNA matches it firmly. Expanded clones get a size class; other rows say once, few or many, or leave the size out.

j_call,d_call,clone_size,v_call,cdr3_nt,cdr3_aa
TRBJ2-5,NA,few,TRBV18,TGTGCCAGCTCACCTTGGGGGAACCAAGAGACCCAGTACTTC,CASSPWGNQETQYF
TRBJ2-1,TRBD2,few,TRBV6-4,TGTGCCAGCAGCGAACGACTAGCGGGGGGTTTCGAGCAGTTCTTC,CASSERLAGGFEQFF
TRBJ2-5,NA,NA,TRBV20-1,TGCAGTGCTAGAGAGGGGGCGAGAGGGGAGACCCAGTACTTC,CSAREGARGETQYF
TRBJ2-4,NA,many,TRBV11-2,TGTGCCAGCAGTCCAGGGATCGAGGCGTACTTC,CASSPGIEAYF
TRBJ2-1,NA,NA,TRBV7-9,TGTGCCAGCAGCCCCACGCCTGATGAGCAGTTCTTC,CASSPTPDEQFF
TRBJ2-3,NA,NA,TRBV5-1,TGCGCCAGCAGCTTGGAGGGCCACACAGATACGCAGTATTTT,CASSLEGHTDTQYF
TRBJ2-5,NA,many,TRBV14,TGTGCCAGCAGCCAGGGCAGGGGAGAGACCCAGTACTTC,CASSQGRGETQYF
TRBJ1-2,TRBD1,many,TRBV7-9,TGTGCCAGCAGCCCGAGCCCGGACAGGTTCTTCGGTAACTATGGCTACACCTTC,CASSPSPDRFFGNYGYTF
TRBJ1-6,NA,few,TRBV9,TGTGCCAGCAGCGTAGCGGGGGGTCATTCACCCCTCCACTTT,CASSVAGGHSPLHF
TRBJ2-3,TRBD2,NA,TRBV2,TGTGCCAGCAGAGCTAGCGGGGGGGATACGCAGTATTTT,CASRASGGDTQYF
TRBJ2-1,TRBD1,few,TRBV11-3,TGTGCCAGCAGCTCCGGGACAGGGGTCTACAATGAGCAGTTCTTC,CASSSGTGVYNEQFF